These T cell receptor beta chains were read from a single sample in a study of blood T cells in healthy people across ages. MiXCR was run by TCRdb on the 5' RACE reads, yielding one entry per CDR3 protein. The sample consists of fewer than 2,000,000 distinct CDR3 sequences, roughly two fifths of them appearing once. Sequenced: blood. These receptors came from a human donor in good health. Both conserved end residues are part of each CDR3. Each record gives: CDR3 protein, CDR3 DNA, clone size, J gene, V gene, D gene. The D gene is left open where the match is weak. The size entry is marked missing in some rows and otherwise reads once, few, many or a size class.

CDR3aa: CAGSGQDNEQFF
CDR3nt: TGTGCCGGATCCGGACAGGACAATGAGCAGTTCTTC
abundance: few
j_gene: TRBJ2-1
v_gene: TRBV9
d_gene: TRBD1

CDR3aa: CSARDNTGGPYGYTF
CDR3nt: TGCAGTGCTAGAGATAACACAGGTGGACCCTATGGCTACACCTTC
abundance: once
j_gene: TRBJ1-2
v_gene: TRBV20-1
d_gene: -

CDR3aa: CASSLTGGMNEKLFF
CDR3nt: TGTGCCAGCAGCTTAACAGGGGGTATGAATGAAAAACTGTTTTTT
abundance: -
j_gene: TRBJ1-4
v_gene: TRBV7-3
d_gene: -

CDR3aa: CASSIGTSGHNEQFF
CDR3nt: TGTGCCAGCAGCATAGGGACTAGCGGACACAATGAGCAGTTCTTC
abundance: -
j_gene: TRBJ2-1
v_gene: TRBV12-3/TRBV12-4
d_gene: TRBD2

CDR3aa: CSAREVGGGYNEQFF
CDR3nt: TGCAGTGCTAGGGAAGTAGGGGGGGGCTACAATGAGCAGTTCTTC
abundance: -
j_gene: TRBJ2-1
v_gene: TRBV20-1
d_gene: -

CDR3aa: CASSFRGIPYNEQFF
CDR3nt: TGTGCCAGCAGCTTCAGGGGGATTCCCTACAATGAGCAGTTCTTC
abundance: once
j_gene: TRBJ2-1
v_gene: TRBV13
d_gene: TRBD1

CDR3aa: CASSFRTGLNEQFF
CDR3nt: TGTGCCAGCAGTTTTAGGACAGGGCTAAATGAGCAGTTCTTC
abundance: few
j_gene: TRBJ2-1
v_gene: TRBV12-3/TRBV12-4
d_gene: TRBD1

CDR3aa: CASSTINYGYTF
CDR3nt: TGTGCCAGCAGCACAATAAACTATGGCTACACCTTC
abundance: few
j_gene: TRBJ1-2
v_gene: TRBV7-9
d_gene: -

CDR3aa: CASTPGELPHTQYF
CDR3nt: TGCGCCAGCACCCCAGGCGAACTGCCGCATACGCAGTATTTT
abundance: few
j_gene: TRBJ2-3
v_gene: TRBV5-1
d_gene: -

CDR3aa: CSASLRDTEAFF
CDR3nt: TGCAGTGCTAGCCTTCGCGACACTGAAGCTTTCTTT
abundance: few
j_gene: TRBJ1-1
v_gene: TRBV20-1
d_gene: -

CDR3aa: CASSVSGTSGGEQFF
CDR3nt: TGTGCCAGCAGCGTGAGCGGGACTAGCGGGGGGGAGCAGTTCTTC
abundance: -
j_gene: TRBJ2-1
v_gene: TRBV9
d_gene: TRBD2

CDR3aa: CASSQDLGVNYGYTF
CDR3nt: TGCGCCAGCAGCCAAGACTTAGGGGTCAACTACGGCTACACCTTC
abundance: few
j_gene: TRBJ1-2
v_gene: TRBV4-3
d_gene: -

CDR3aa: CASSYRGQGNEKLFF
CDR3nt: TGTGCCAGCAGTTATAGGGGACAGGGGAATGAAAAACTGTTTTTT
abundance: few
j_gene: TRBJ1-4
v_gene: TRBV6-5
d_gene: TRBD1

CDR3aa: CASSHSLSDRGTTDTQYF
CDR3nt: TGTGCCAGCTCACACTCATTGTCTGACAGGGGAACCACAGATACGCAGTATTTT
abundance: -
j_gene: TRBJ2-3
v_gene: TRBV11-2
d_gene: TRBD1

CDR3aa: CASSFRETQYF
CDR3nt: TGTGCCAGCAGTTTTCGAGAGACCCAGTACTTC
abundance: many
j_gene: TRBJ2-5
v_gene: TRBV12-3/TRBV12-4
d_gene: -

CDR3aa: CASVQTGGNQPQHF
CDR3nt: TGCGCCAGCGTTCAGACAGGGGGCAATCAGCCCCAGCATTTT
abundance: -
j_gene: TRBJ1-5
v_gene: TRBV5-1
d_gene: TRBD1

CDR3aa: CAIGTTQYF
CDR3nt: TGTGCCATCGGGACTACGCAGTATTTT
abundance: few
j_gene: TRBJ2-3
v_gene: TRBV10-3
d_gene: -

CDR3aa: CASSTTGHTEAFF
CDR3nt: TGTGCCAGCAGCACGACAGGACACACTGAAGCTTTCTTT
abundance: -
j_gene: TRBJ1-1
v_gene: TRBV7-2
d_gene: -

CDR3aa: CASSVAQGRSYNEQFF
CDR3nt: TGTGCCAGCAGCGTAGCACAGGGGCGGTCCTACAATGAGCAGTTCTTC
abundance: few
j_gene: TRBJ2-1
v_gene: TRBV9
d_gene: TRBD1

CDR3aa: CASSEGGLAKNIQYF
CDR3nt: TGTGCCAGCAGCGAGGGGGGGCTAGCCAAAAACATTCAGTACTTC
abundance: few
j_gene: TRBJ2-4
v_gene: TRBV6-1
d_gene: -

CDR3aa: CASGGRRYNEQFF
CDR3nt: TGTGCCAGCGGGGGCCGACGTTACAATGAGCAGTTCTTC
abundance: -
j_gene: TRBJ2-1
v_gene: TRBV2
d_gene: -

CDR3aa: CSVVPVDTQYF
CDR3nt: TGCAGCGTTGTCCCCGTAGATACGCAGTATTTT
abundance: once
j_gene: TRBJ2-3
v_gene: TRBV29-1
d_gene: -

CDR3aa: CASSLAYPGTQPQHF
CDR3nt: TGTGCCAGCAGCTTAGCGTACCCGGGGACTCAGCCCCAGCATTTT
abundance: -
j_gene: TRBJ1-5
v_gene: TRBV7-9
d_gene: -

CDR3aa: CASSQDRQGRAFF
CDR3nt: TGTGCCAGCAGCCAAGATCGTCAGGGTAGGGCTTTCTTT
abundance: once
j_gene: TRBJ1-1
v_gene: TRBV14
d_gene: -

CDR3aa: CSASLGGETRYF
CDR3nt: TGCAGTGCCTCCTTGGGAGGAGAGACCCGGTACTTC
abundance: -
j_gene: TRBJ2-5
v_gene: TRBV20-1
d_gene: -

CDR3aa: CASSYASFNEQFF
CDR3nt: TGTGCCAGCAGTTACGCTAGTTTCAATGAGCAGTTCTTC
abundance: few
j_gene: TRBJ2-1
v_gene: TRBV6-2/TRBV6-3
d_gene: -

CDR3aa: CSVEDGTYEQYF
CDR3nt: TGCAGCGTTGAAGATGGGACCTACGAGCAGTACTTC
abundance: many
j_gene: TRBJ2-7
v_gene: TRBV29-1
d_gene: -

CDR3aa: CASKPRGGASNYGYTF
CDR3nt: TGTGCCAGCAAGCCACGAGGGGGGGCTTCTAACTATGGCTACACCTTC
abundance: -
j_gene: TRBJ1-2
v_gene: TRBV7-2
d_gene: -

CDR3aa: CASSLGPSSGRTYEQYF
CDR3nt: TGTGCCAGCAGCTTAGGCCCGTCTAGCGGGAGAACCTACGAGCAGTACTTC
abundance: -
j_gene: TRBJ2-7
v_gene: TRBV7-2
d_gene: TRBD2

CDR3aa: CSARLTYGYTF
CDR3nt: TGCAGCGCGAGGCTGACGTATGGCTACACCTTC
abundance: -
j_gene: TRBJ1-2
v_gene: TRBV20-1
d_gene: -

CDR3aa: CASSGSVGYTF
CDR3nt: TGTGCCAGTAGTGGGTCCGTGGGCTACACCTTC
abundance: -
j_gene: TRBJ1-2
v_gene: TRBV25-1
d_gene: -

CDR3aa: CASSQDIGTTQYF
CDR3nt: TGTGCCAGCAGCCAAGATATTGGGACAACGCAGTATTTT
abundance: few
j_gene: TRBJ2-3
v_gene: TRBV4-2
d_gene: -

CDR3aa: CASSSDRGGTGYTF
CDR3nt: TGTGCCAGCAGTTCGGACAGGGGAGGGACTGGCTACACCTTC
abundance: -
j_gene: TRBJ1-2
v_gene: TRBV27
d_gene: TRBD1

CDR3aa: CASSQDLWNGYTF
CDR3nt: TGCGCCAGCAGCCAAGATCTATGGAATGGCTACACCTTC
abundance: -
j_gene: TRBJ1-2
v_gene: TRBV4-1
d_gene: -

CDR3aa: CASTLGLYGYTF
CDR3nt: TGTGCCAGCACCCTGGGGCTCTATGGCTACACCTTC
abundance: few
j_gene: TRBJ1-2
v_gene: TRBV7-9
d_gene: -

CDR3aa: CASSIGTSGLSGWEQFF
CDR3nt: TGTGCCAGCAGCATCGGGACTAGCGGTCTCTCCGGTTGGGAGCAGTTCTTC
abundance: few
j_gene: TRBJ2-1
v_gene: TRBV5-5
d_gene: TRBD2

CDR3aa: CASSLLFRDTSLNTEAFF
CDR3nt: TGTGCCAGCAGTTTACTCTTTCGGGACACAAGCCTGAACACTGAAGCTTTCTTT
abundance: few
j_gene: TRBJ1-1
v_gene: TRBV27
d_gene: -

CDR3aa: CASSLVTGTRYEQYF
CDR3nt: TGTGCCAGCAGCTTAGTGACAGGGACTCGCTACGAGCAGTACTTC
abundance: -
j_gene: TRBJ2-7
v_gene: TRBV11-2
d_gene: -

CDR3aa: CASRRDRGSQYF
CDR3nt: TGTGCCAGCAGAAGGGACAGGGGGTCGCAGTACTTC
abundance: few
j_gene: TRBJ2-7
v_gene: TRBV27
d_gene: TRBD1

CDR3aa: CSARGGWRGASYEQYF
CDR3nt: TGCAGTGCTAGAGGGGGTTGGCGGGGGGCCTCCTACGAGCAGTACTTC
abundance: few
j_gene: TRBJ2-7
v_gene: TRBV20-1
d_gene: TRBD2

CDR3aa: CASSLSRVAGMVWETQYF
CDR3nt: TGTGCCAGCAGCTTATCTCGGGTAGCGGGAATGGTATGGGAGACCCAGTACTTC
abundance: -
j_gene: TRBJ2-5
v_gene: TRBV7-2
d_gene: TRBD2

CDR3aa: CASSRSYGPNQPQHF
CDR3nt: TGTGCCAGCAGCCGCTCCTACGGGCCCAATCAGCCCCAGCATTTT
abundance: few
j_gene: TRBJ1-5
v_gene: TRBV4-2
d_gene: -

CDR3aa: CASSQEGRPYNEQFF
CDR3nt: TGTGCCAGCAGCCAGGAGGGGCGTCCATACAATGAGCAGTTCTTC
abundance: few
j_gene: TRBJ2-1
v_gene: TRBV9
d_gene: -

CDR3aa: CASSLQVGGSYNEQFF
CDR3nt: TGTGCCAGCAGCTTACAGGTCGGTGGGTCATACAATGAGCAGTTCTTC
abundance: few
j_gene: TRBJ2-1
v_gene: TRBV7-2
d_gene: -